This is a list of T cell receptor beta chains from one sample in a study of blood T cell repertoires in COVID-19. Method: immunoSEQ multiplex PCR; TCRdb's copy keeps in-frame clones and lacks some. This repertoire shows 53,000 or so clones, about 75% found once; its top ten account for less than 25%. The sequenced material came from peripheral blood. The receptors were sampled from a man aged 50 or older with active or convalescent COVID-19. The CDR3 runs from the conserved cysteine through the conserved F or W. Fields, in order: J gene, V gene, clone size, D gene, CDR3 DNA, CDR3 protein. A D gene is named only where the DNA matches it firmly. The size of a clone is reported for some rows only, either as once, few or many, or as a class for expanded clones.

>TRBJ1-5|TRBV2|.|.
TGTGCCAGCAGTGAATATTTCACCTCCCGGTCCGGCAATCAGCCCCAGCATTTT
CASSEYFTSRSGNQPQHF
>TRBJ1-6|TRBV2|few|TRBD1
TGTGCCAGCAAAGCGACAGGGCTAAATTCACCCCTCCACTTT
CASKATGLNSPLHF
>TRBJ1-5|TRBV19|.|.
TGTGCCAGTAGTTCCGGGACAACCAGCAATCAGCCCCAGCATTTT
CASSSGTTSNQPQHF
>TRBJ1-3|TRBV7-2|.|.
TGTGCCAGCAGCTTATCGGGGGACACCATATATTTT
CASSLSGDTIYF
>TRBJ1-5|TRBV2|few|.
TGTGCCAGCAGATGGGGGCTCGATCAGCCCCAGCATTTT
CASRWGLDQPQHF
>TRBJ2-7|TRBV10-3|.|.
TGTGCCATCAGTGAGGGGGCCAGGGGTTCGTACGAGCAGTACTTC
CAISEGARGSYEQYF
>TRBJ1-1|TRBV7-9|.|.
TGTGCCAGCGGGATGGGGGGCACTGAAGCTTTCTTT
CASGMGGTEAFF
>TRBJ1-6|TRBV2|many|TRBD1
TGTGCCAGCGGAGGAACAGGGGGTTGGTCACCCCTCCACTTT
CASGGTGGWSPLHF
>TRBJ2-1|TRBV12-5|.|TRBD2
TGTGCTAGTGGTTATTCTTTAGCGGGGGGCCACAATGAGCAGTTCTTC
CASGYSLAGGHNEQFF
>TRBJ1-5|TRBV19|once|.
TGTGCCAGTAACCAGGGGTATAGCAATCAGCCCCAGCATTTT
CASNQGYSNQPQHF
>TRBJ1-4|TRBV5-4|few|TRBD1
TGTGCCAGCAGCCGGGGACAGACTAATGAAAAACTGTTTTTT
CASSRGQTNEKLFF
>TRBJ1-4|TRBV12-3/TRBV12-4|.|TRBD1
TGTGCCAGCACCGGGACAGCTAATGAAAAACTGTTTTTT
CASTGTANEKLFF
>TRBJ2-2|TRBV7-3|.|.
TGTGCCAGCAGCCCAGTCCCTACCGGGGAGCTGTTTTTT
CASSPVPTGELFF
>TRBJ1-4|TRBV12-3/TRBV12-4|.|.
TGTGCCAGCAAGGGGGTAAATGAAAAACTGTTTTTT
CASKGVNEKLFF
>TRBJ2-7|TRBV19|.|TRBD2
TGTGCCAGTAGTATAGTCGGACTAGCGGCAGATCAGTACTTC
CASSIVGLAADQYF
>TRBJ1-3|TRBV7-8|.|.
TGTGCCAGCAACCTAGGGGGGGCCGGAAACACCATATATTTT
CASNLGGAGNTIYF
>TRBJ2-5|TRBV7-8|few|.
TGTGCCAGCAGCCGGGACTCCCAGGAGACCCAGTACTTC
CASSRDSQETQYF
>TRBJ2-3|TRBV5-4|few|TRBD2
TGTGCCAGCAGCTTGGAGGGACTAGCGGGAGCTACGCAGTATTTT
CASSLEGLAGATQYF
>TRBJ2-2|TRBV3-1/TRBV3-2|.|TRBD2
TGTGCCAGCAGCCCCCGACTAGCGGGGGGGGCCTGGGAGCTGTTTTTT
CASSPRLAGGAWELFF
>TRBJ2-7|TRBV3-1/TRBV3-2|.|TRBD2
TGTGCCAGCAGCCCCGGACTAGCGGGAGCCTACGAGCAGTACTTC
CASSPGLAGAYEQYF
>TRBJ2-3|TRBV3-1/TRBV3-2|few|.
TGTGCCAGCAGCCAATTCAGGTCCCGAGATACGCAGTATTTT
CASSQFRSRDTQYF
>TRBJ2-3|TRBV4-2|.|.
TGTGCCAGCAGCCAAGACTCGGCGGGGGCCCTCACAGATACGCAGTATTTT
CASSQDSAGALTDTQYF
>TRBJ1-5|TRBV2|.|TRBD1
TGTGCCAGCAGTGACGACAGGGGGAATCAGCCCCAGCATTTT
CASSDDRGNQPQHF